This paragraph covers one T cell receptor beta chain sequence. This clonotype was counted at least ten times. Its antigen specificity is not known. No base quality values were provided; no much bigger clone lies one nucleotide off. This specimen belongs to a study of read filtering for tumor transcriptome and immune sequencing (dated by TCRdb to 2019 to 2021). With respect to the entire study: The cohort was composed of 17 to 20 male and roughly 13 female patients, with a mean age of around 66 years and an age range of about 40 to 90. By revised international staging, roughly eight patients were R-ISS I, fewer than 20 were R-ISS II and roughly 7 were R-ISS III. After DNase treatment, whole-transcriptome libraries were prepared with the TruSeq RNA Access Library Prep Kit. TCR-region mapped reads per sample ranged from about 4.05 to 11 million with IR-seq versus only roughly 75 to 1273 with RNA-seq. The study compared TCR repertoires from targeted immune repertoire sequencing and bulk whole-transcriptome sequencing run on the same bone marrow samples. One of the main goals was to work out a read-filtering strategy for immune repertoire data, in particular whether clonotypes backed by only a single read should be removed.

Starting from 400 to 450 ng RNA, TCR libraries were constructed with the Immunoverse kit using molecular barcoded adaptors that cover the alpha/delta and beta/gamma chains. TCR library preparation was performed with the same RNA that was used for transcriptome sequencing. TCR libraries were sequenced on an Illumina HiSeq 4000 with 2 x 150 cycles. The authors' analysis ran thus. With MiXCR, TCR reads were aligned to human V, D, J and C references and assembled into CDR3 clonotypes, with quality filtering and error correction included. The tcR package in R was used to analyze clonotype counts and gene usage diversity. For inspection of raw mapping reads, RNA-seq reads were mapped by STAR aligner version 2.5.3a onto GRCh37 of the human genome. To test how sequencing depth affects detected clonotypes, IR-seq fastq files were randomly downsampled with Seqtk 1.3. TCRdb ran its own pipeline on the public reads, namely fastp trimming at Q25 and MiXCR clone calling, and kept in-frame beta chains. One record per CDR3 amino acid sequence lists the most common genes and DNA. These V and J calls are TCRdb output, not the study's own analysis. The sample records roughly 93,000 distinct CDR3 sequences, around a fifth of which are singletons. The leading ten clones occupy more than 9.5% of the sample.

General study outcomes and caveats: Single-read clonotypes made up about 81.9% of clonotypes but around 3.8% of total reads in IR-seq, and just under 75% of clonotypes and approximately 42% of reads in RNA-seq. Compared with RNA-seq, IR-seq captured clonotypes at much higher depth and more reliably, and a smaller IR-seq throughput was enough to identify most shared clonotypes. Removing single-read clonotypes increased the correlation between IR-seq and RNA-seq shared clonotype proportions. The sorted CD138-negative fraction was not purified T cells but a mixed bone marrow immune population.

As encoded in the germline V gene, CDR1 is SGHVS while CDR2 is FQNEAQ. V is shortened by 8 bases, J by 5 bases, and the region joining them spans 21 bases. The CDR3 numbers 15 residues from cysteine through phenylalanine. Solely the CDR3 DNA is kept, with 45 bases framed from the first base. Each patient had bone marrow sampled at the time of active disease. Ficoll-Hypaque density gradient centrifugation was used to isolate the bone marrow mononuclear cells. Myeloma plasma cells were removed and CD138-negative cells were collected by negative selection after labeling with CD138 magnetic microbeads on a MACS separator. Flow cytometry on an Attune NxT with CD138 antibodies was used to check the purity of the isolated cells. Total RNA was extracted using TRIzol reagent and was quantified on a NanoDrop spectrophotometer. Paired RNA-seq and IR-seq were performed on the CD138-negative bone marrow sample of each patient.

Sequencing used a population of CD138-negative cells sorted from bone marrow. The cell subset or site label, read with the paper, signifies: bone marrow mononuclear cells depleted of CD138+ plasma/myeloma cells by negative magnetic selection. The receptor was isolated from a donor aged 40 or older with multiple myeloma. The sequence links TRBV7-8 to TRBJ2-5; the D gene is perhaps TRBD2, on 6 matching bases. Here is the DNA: TGTGCCAGCGGGGAGGAGACCCTGTCCGAGGAGACCCAGTACTTC. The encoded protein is CASGEETLSEETQYF.